A single sample is the source of the 12 T cell receptor beta chains below, sequenced in a study of cytomegalovirus exposure and HLA in healthy donors. Use of 60 Vbeta and 13 Jbeta primers characterized the PCR. Sequencing was performed with immunoSEQ multiplex PCR; in TCRdb, only in-frame clones are kept and a portion is missing. The data hold 200,000 or so clones, with roughly 76% observed a single time. Source material: PBMCs. These receptor sequences come from a woman aged 25 to 45 in good health and CMV-seropositive.

The CDR3 protein is CAISEAPTHEQYF. The CDR3 region has the DNA TGTGCCATTTCTGAAGCTCCTACCCACGAGCAGTACTTC. The genes are TRBV10-3 and TRBJ2-7; no clear D gene. Per the germline V gene, CDR1 is ENHRY and CDR2 is SYGVKD. The CDR3 length is 13 residues. V gave up 9 bases and J gave up 5 bases, with 17 bases separating them.

The chain links TRBV28 to TRBJ2-7; 7 nucleotides match TRBD2. This CDR3 has 14 residues. In germline, CDR1 is MDHEN, CDR2 SYDVKM. The ends lost 5 bases at V and 2 bases at J; junction bases unmatched: 6. CDR3 in amino acids: CASSQRGLTYEQYF. CDR3 nucleotide sequence: TGTGCCAGCAGTCAGCGGGGTCTTACCTACGAGCAGTACTTC.

The CDR3 sequence: CASSSLAGDTQYF. The CDR3 DNA sequence: TGTGCCAGCAGTTCCTTAGCGGGAGATACGCAGTATTTT. The J gene is TRBJ2-3, the V gene TRBV7-9, with 7 bases fitting TRBD2. V lost 6 bases, J lost 5 bases, and 5 bases stayed unmatched. In germline, CDR1 is SEHNR, CDR2 FQNEAQ (reference sequence). The CDR3 runs 13 residues.

The rearrangement links TRBV5-1 to TRBJ2-5; a weak D match, TRBD1 (6 bases). V dropped 0 bases and J dropped 1 base, with 10 bases sitting between them. This CDR3 has 15 residues. Germline V gives CDR1 SGHRS, CDR2 YFSETQ. Here the CDR3 reads CASSLGQASQETQYF. The CDR3 region has the DNA TGCGCCAGCAGCTTGGGACAGGCCAGCCAAGAGACCCAGTACTTC.

The chain links TRBV10-2 to TRBJ2-7, with 7 bases identical to TRBD1. This CDR3 spans 15 amino acids. Germline CDR1 is WSHSY and CDR2 is SAAADI. The J segment lost 0 bases and the V segment lost 4 bases, leaving 6 bases of the junction unmatched. The CDR3 region has the DNA TGCGCCAGCAGTGTGCCGGGACAGATCTCCTACGAGCAGTACTTC. Translating gives CASSVPGQISYEQYF.

This clone occurred a few times. The chain is built from TRBV7-9 and TRBJ1-1, with D hard to call. Germline-derived CDR1 and CDR2 are SEHNR and FQNEAQ (reference sequence). This CDR3 has 19 amino acids. V was cut by 5 bases and J by 3 bases, with 28 bases left in between. The CDR3 DNA reads TGTGCCAGCAGCCTACCCCTCGGGAGGACGGAGGTAGTTGACACTGAAGCTTTCTTT. Its protein product is CASSLPLGRTEVVDTEAFF. Full variable domain (missing parts from reference TRBV7-9 and TRBJ1-1): DTGVSQNPRHKITKRGQNVTFRCDPISEHNRLYWYRQTLGQGPEFLTYFQNEAQLEKSRLLSDRFSAERPKGSFSTLEIQRTEQGDSAMYLCASSLPLGRTEVVDTEAFFGQGTRLTVV.

The chain carries TRBV10-3 and TRBJ2-5; 9 nucleotides agree with TRBD1. CDR1 is ENHRY and CDR2 is SYGVKD in the germline V gene. V dropped 2 bases and J dropped 4; count of bases not matched to a gene: 5. This CDR3 contains 15 residues. Here the CDR3 DNA reads TGTGCCATCAGTGAGGGACAGGGGAGTGTAGAGACCCAGTACTTC. This translates into CAISEGQGSVETQYF.

V and J are TRBV2 and TRBJ2-1; D is perhaps TRBD2 (6 bases). The length of the CDR3 is 14 residues. The ends were cut back, 5 bases at V and 3 bases at J, with 11 bases in the middle. CDR1 is SNHLY and CDR2 is FYNNEI in the germline V gene. The CDR3 spells CASSIGTFYNEQFF. DNA for the CDR3: TGTGCCAGCAGTATCGGGACTTTCTACAATGAGCAGTTCTTC. Based on the CDR3 plus reference TRBV2 and TRBJ2-1, the full variable domain is EPEVTQTPSHQVTQMGQEVILRCVPISNHLYFYWYRQILGQKVEFLVSFYNNEISEKSEIFDDQFSVERPDGSNFTLKIRSTKLEDSAMYFCASSIGTFYNEQFFGPGTRLTVL.

The gene calls are TRBV2 and TRBJ1-6; D not certain. Trimming took 3 bases from V and 7 from J, leaving 10 bases between them. Germline values: CDR1 SNHLY, CDR2 FYNNEI. The CDR3 is 14 amino acids. CDR3 in DNA: TGTGCCAGCAGTGACCGGGGAGAGAATTCACCCCTCCACTTT. It encodes CASSDRGENSPLHF.

This clone has just a few counts. V gene TRBV7-9 combines with J gene TRBJ1-3; D perhaps matches TRBD1 (5 bases). CDR3 length equals 17 residues. Germline V CDR1 and CDR2: SEHNR, FQNEAQ (reference sequence). V lost 2 bases, J lost 1 base, and 15 bases lay in between. The CDR3 loop is CASSLFRSQGSGNTIYF. The CDR3 bases are TGTGCCAGCAGCTTATTCCGTTCCCAGGGATCTGGAAACACCATATATTTT.

This chain connects TRBV10-3 to TRBJ2-5; D ambiguous. The CDR3 runs 13 residues. Germline V gene lookup returns CDR1 ENHRY and CDR2 SYGVKD. The germline V and J ends were trimmed by 4 bases and 0 bases, with 6 bases remaining between them. CDR3 sequence (DNA): TGTGCCATCAGTGGACGGGACCAAGAGACCCAGTACTTC. It is translated as CAISGRDQETQYF.

The chain has TRBV11-3 and TRBJ2-2, with TRBD2 as a possible D gene (5 bases). Trimming removed 5 bases from V and 7 bases from J, with 14 bases in between. In germline, CDR1 is SGHNT, CDR2 YENEEA. The length of the CDR3 is 14 residues. The DNA of the CDR3 is TGTGCCAGCAGCCTCCTTTCGGGGAACGGGGAGCTGTTTTTT. It is translated as CASSLLSGNGELFF.